This T cell receptor beta chain originates from a study of monozygotic twins with inflammatory bowel disease. As for this clonotype: What it binds is not known.

Germline loops: CDR1 SGHRS, CDR2 YFSETQ. The CDR3 covers 14 residues. TCRdb reprocessed the 5' RACE reads and reports one entry per CDR3 protein, with no DNA. This sample's table has 110,000 to 150,000 distinct CDR3 sequences. General study points: Support for any single strong IBD-associated signal or clonotype was not found.

This chain connects TRBV5-1 to TRBJ2-7; TCRdb returns TRBD1, unconfirmable since there is no DNA. This clonotype was obtained from a human donor with ulcerative colitis or Crohn's disease, or a healthy co-twin of an affected twin (not recorded which). The sequenced sample consisted of blood. CDR3 residues: CASSSQGRIYEQYF.